This T cell receptor beta chain came from a study of neurological immune-mediated disorders (dated by TCRdb to the late 2010s). Describing the broader study: The study compared peripheral blood TCR-beta repertoires of HTLV-I-associated myelopathy (HAM/TSP) patients, multiple sclerosis patients and healthy controls using UMI-based sequencing. The approximately 100 TCR-beta libraries included longitudinal samples, technical triplicates and paired sorted CD4+ and CD8+ T-cell subsets alongside PBMC samples. The cohort included 60 to 75 subjects: some 14 with HAM/TSP, about 35 with multiple sclerosis, and 20 healthy controls.

cDNA was synthesized by template-switch 5'RACE using a primer with a 10-nucleotide random unique molecular identifier that tagged each TCR transcript. Every sequencing run covered 15-18 subjects and yielded more than 160 million TCR-beta sequences. The RNeasy kit was used for extraction of total RNA. The KAPA Real-time Library Amplification kit was used to amplify TCR-beta VDJ regions with primers targeting the TCR constant region and the 5'RACE anchor. Sample indexes and Illumina adaptors were added in a first PCR, after which library yield was increased in a second PCR. After Ampure bead purification, the TCR product of roughly 650 bp was size-selected on a 2% E-gel SizeSelection system. Before pooling, libraries had their quality checked on a Bioanalyzer, their concentration measured with Qubit, and their quantity determined with the Kapa Library Quantification kit. Libraries were sequenced paired-end 2 x 150 bp on an Illumina HiSeq 2500. To increase sequence diversity, roughly 24-31% phiX was spiked into each library pool. Under the source paper's analysis protocol: The quality-filtered reads were processed with the UMI-based MiGEC pipeline, whose error correction step removed more than 90% of the raw TCR sequences. VDJ genes were aligned to IMGT germline references, and clonotypes were defined by unique CDR3 amino acid sequence plus V-J genes. Clonal expansion, Shannon diversity and CDR3 relatedness were evaluated with VDJtools (CalcPairwiseDistances, ClusterSamples), while phylogenetic trees were built in CLCbio workbench. A clone was classed as expanded if it had 8 or more unique UMIs, a cutoff based on coefficient-of-variation modelling across technical triplicates. TCRdb redid the processing of the public reads, applying fastp at Q25 and MiXCR, and retained in-frame beta chains. Rows are unified per CDR3 protein, each entry keeping the most common DNA and genes. Clone size and V and J calls follow TCRdb, not the original study. The sample table contains about 79,000 distinct CDR3 sequences; only one count was recorded for less than 15% of them. More than 6% of the sample rests with the top ten.

The study at large found these results: Across subjects, expanded clones never shared an identical CDR3 amino acid sequence, which suggests that the TCR-beta repertoires in every group were private. TCR clonal expansion was highest in HAM/TSP patients and lowest in MS patients, with MS patients falling below even healthy controls.

Blood bank volunteers in Maryland, USA served as the healthy controls. Libraries from unsorted PBMCs were made from 2 million PBMCs kept in RNAlater at -80 degrees C until RNA extraction. Peripheral blood was subjected to Ficoll-Hypaque density gradient centrifugation to isolate PBMCs, which were then cryopreserved in liquid nitrogen. This clonotype was observed at least ten times. This receptor's antigen is unknown. Per-base qualities were not stored, and no clone one base away is much larger. CDR1 SGDLS and CDR2 YYNGEE were looked up in the germline V gene. The CDR3 numbers 13 residues from cysteine through phenylalanine. The DNA shown is the 39-base CDR3, in frame from base 1. V drops 5 bases and J drops 4 bases, leaving 12 bases in between.

The clonotype comes from a woman aged 50 to 60 in good health. The rearrangement combines TRBV9 with TRBJ1-1, with the D gene too uncertain to name. The specimen sequenced was PBMCs. The encoded CDR3 is CASSLLEGTEAFF. The nucleotide sequence is TGTGCCAGCAGTCTCCTGGAGGGCACTGAAGCTTTCTTT.